The clone carrying this TCR beta chain is judged medium-sized. The antigen is undetermined. The data originate from a study of OX40 agonist ivuxolimab in advanced cancers. Notes on the study in general: CD8+ T cells were the subset that, on average, had more expanded clones than CD4+.

This CDR3 has 15 residues. V trimming: 1 base; J trimming: 10 bases; junction bases outside the gene matches: 7. Germline lookup yields CDR1 SGHTA and CDR2 FQGNSA. TCRdb's table, derived via immunoSEQ multiplex PCR, lists solely in-frame clones and lacks some. Altogether about 36,000 clones are present, around 77% being singletons, with the ten largest covering 20% to 25%. Sequencing used CD4+ or CD8+ T cells sorted from blood, obtained in a trial of the OX40 agonist ivuxolimab. The TCR comes from an adult with an advanced solid tumor such as melanoma, head and neck, liver or kidney cancer. The chain couples TRBV7-2 to TRBJ1-6, with 7 positions matching TRBD1. The CDR3 region has the DNA TGTGCCAGCAGCTTAGGCTATACAGGGGTCTCACCCCTCCACTTT. This gives the protein CASSLGYTGVSPLHF.